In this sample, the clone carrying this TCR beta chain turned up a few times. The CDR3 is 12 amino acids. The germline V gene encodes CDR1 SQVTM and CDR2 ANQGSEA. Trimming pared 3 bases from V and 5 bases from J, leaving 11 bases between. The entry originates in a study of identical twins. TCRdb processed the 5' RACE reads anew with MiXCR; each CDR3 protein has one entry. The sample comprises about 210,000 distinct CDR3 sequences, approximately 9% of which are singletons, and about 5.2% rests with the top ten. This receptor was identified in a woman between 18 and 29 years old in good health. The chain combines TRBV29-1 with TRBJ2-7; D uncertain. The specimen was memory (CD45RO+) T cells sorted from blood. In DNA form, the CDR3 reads TGCAGCGTTGATGGGTTCCGGAACGAGCAGTACTTC. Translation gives CSVDGFRNEQYF.